Below are 2 T cell receptor beta chains sequenced from a single sample in a study of Ad26.COV2.S vaccination and SARS-CoV-2 variants. Some clones are missing from TCRdb's copy, which holds only in-frame ones; the method was immunoSEQ multiplex PCR. This table holds some 340,000 clones, 85% found once. Regarding treatment: about 20 received Ad26.COV2.S at low or high dose, single or two shots; roughly five received placebo; per-sample allocation not given. Sampling was done on day 63 after the first vaccine or placebo injection. Sequencing was performed on peripheral blood, taken in a trial of Ad26.COV2.S vaccine versus placebo. The source is a person between 18 and 60 years old who received the Ad26.COV2.S COVID-19 vaccine or a placebo.

The V call is TRBV10-2, the J call TRBJ2-2, with TRBD2 matching 7 bases. After removal of 10 bases from V and 1 base from J, the junction contained 6 bases not matched to a gene. The CDR3 length is 14 residues. From germline, CDR1 is WSHSY and CDR2 SAAADI. In DNA form, the CDR3 reads TGCGCCACCTGGGGAGGGCAGAACACCGGGGAGCTGTTTTTT. Amino acid sequence: CATWGGQNTGELFF.

V and J are TRBV7-3 and TRBJ1-6; D possibly corresponds to TRBD1 (6 bases). Trimming took off 5 bases at V and 7 bases at J, with 12 bases between the two ends. The CDR3 length is 14 residues. Germline V CDR1 and CDR2: SGHTA, FQGTGA. The CDR3 region is CASSLTGSNSPLHF. The CDR3 region has the DNA TGTGCCAGCAGCCTCACAGGGTCGAATTCACCCCTCCACTTT.